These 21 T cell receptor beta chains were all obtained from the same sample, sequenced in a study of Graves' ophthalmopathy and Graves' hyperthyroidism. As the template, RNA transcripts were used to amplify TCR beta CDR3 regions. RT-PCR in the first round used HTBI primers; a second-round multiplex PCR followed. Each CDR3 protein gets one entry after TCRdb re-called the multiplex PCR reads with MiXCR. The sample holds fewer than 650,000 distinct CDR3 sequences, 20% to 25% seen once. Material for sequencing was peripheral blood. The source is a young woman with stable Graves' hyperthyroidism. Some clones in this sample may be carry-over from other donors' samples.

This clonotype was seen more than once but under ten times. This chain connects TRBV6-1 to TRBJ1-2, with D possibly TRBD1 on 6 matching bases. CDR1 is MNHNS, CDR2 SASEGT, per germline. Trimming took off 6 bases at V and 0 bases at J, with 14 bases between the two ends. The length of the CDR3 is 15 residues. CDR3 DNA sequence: TGTGCCAGCAGGACAGGATACCTAACTAACTATGGCTACACCTTC. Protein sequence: CASRTGYLTNYGYTF.

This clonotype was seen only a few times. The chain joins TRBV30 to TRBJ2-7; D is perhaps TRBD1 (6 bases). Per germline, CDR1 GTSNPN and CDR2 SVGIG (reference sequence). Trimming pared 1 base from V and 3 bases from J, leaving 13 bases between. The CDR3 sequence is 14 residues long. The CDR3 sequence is CAWSAGQSLYEQYF. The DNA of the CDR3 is TGTGCCTGGAGTGCGGGACAAAGTCTCTACGAGCAGTACTTC. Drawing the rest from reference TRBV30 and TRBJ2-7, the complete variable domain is SQTIHQWPATLVQPVGSPLSLECTVEGTSNPNLYWYRQAAGRGLQLLFYSVGIGQISSEVPQNLSASRPQDRQFILSSKKLLLSDSGFYLCAWSAGQSLYEQYFGPGTRLTVT.

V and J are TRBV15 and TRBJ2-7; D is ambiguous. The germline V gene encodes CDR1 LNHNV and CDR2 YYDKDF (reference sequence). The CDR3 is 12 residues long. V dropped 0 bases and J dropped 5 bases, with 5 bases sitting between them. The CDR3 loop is CATSRDVDEQYF. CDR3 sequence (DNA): TGTGCCACCAGCAGAGATGTCGACGAGCAGTACTTC.

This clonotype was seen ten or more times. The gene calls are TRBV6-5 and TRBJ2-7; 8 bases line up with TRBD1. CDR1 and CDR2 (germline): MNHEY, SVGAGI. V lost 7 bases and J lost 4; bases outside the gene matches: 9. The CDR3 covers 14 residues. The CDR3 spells CASTHGQGGYEQYF. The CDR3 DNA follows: TGTGCCAGCACCCATGGACAGGGTGGATACGAGCAGTACTTC.

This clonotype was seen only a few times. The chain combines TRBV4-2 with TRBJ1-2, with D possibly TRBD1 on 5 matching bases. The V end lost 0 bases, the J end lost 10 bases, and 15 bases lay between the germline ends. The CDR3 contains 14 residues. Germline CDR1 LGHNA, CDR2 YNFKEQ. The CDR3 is CASSQDRSGLFYTF. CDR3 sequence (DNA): TGTGCCAGCAGCCAAGATAGGTCGGGGCTCTTCTACACCTTC.

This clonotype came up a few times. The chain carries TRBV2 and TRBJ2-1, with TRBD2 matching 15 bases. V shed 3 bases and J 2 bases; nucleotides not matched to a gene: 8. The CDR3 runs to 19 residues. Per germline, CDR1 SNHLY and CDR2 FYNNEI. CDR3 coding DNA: TGTGCCAGCAGTGATGCCTGGACTAGCGGGGGGGTAACCTACAATGAGCAGTTCTTC. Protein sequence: CASSDAWTSGGVTYNEQFF. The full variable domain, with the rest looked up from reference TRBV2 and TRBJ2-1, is EPEVTQTPSHQVTQMGQEVILRCVPISNHLYFYWYRQILGQKVEFLVSFYNNEISEKSEIFDDQFSVERPDGSNFTLKIRSTKLEDSAMYFCASSDAWTSGGVTYNEQFFGPGTRLTVL.

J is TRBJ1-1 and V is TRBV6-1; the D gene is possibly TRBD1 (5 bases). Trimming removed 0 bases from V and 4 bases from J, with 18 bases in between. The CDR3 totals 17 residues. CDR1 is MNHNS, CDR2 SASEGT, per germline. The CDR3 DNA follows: TGTGCCAGCAGTGAAGCGCTCGGGGGAGGAGGGTTCACTGAAGCTTTCTTT. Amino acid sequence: CASSEALGGGGFTEAFF.

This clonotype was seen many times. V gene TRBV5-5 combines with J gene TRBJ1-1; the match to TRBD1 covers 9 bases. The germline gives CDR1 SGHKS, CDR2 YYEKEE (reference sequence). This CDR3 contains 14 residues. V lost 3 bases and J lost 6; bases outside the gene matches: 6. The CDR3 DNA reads TGTGCCAGCAGCTGGGGACAGGGATCGGCTGAAGCTTTCTTT. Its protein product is CASSWGQGSAEAFF. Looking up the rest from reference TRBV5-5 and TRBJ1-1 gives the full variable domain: DAGVTQSPTHLIKTRGQQVTLRCSPISGHKSVSWYQQVLGQGPQFIFQYYEKEERGRGNFPDRFSARQFPNYSSELNVNALLLGDSALYLCASSWGQGSAEAFFGQGTRLTVV.

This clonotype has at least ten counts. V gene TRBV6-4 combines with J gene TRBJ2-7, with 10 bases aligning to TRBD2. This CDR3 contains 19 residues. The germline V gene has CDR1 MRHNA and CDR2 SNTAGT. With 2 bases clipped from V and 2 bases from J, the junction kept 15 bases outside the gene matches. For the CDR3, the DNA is TGTGCCAGCAGTGACCCGGGACAGAGTACTAGCGGGGCGGCCTACGAGCAGTACTTC. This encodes CASSDPGQSTSGAAYEQYF.

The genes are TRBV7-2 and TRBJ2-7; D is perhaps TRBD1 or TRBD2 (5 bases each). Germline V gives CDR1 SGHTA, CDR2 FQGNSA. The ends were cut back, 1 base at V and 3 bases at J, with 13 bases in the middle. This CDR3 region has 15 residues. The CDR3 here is CASSLGGSQFYEQYF. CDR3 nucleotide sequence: TGTGCCAGCAGCTTAGGGGGGAGTCAGTTCTACGAGCAGTACTTC.

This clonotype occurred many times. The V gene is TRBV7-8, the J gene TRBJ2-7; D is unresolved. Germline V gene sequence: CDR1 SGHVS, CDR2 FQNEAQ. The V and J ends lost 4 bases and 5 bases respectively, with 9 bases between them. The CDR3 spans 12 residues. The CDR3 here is CASSSSMDEQYF. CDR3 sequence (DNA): TGTGCCAGCAGCTCCTCTATGGACGAGCAGTACTTC.

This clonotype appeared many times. CDR3 bases: TGCAGCGTTGATGGAGACATCTTTGGCTACACCTTC. This sequence encodes CSVDGDIFGYTF. V and J are TRBV29-1 and TRBJ1-2; no clear D gene. Germline-derived CDR1 and CDR2 are SQVTM and ANQGSEA. Trimming left V 3 bases short and J 7 bases short, with 12 bases between. This CDR3 contains 12 residues.

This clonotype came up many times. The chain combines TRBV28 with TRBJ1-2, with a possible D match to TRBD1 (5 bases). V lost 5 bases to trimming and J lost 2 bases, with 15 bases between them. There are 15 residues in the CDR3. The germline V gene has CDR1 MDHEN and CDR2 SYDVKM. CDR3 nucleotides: TGTGCCAGCAGTGAAAACGTCAGACAGAACTATGGCTACACCTTC. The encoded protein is CASSENVRQNYGYTF.

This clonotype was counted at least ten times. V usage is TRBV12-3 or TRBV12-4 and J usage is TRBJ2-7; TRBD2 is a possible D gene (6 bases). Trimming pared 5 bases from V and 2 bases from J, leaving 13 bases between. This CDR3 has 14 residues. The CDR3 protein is CASSLEEGTYEQYF. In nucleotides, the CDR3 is TGTGCCAGCAGTCTCGAGGAGGGGACCTACGAGCAGTACTTC.

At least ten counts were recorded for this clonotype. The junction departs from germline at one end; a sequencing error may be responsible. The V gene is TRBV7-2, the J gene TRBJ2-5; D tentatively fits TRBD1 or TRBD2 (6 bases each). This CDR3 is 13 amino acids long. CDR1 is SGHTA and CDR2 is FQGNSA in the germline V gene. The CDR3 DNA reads TGTGCCGGCAGCTCGGGGGCGCGGGAGACCCAGTACTTC. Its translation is CAGSSGARETQYF.

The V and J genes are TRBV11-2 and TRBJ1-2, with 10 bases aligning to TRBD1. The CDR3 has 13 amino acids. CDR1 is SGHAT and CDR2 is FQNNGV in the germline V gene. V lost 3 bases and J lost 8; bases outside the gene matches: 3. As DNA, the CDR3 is TGTGCCAGCAGCTTTGGACAGGGGGTCGGCTACACCTTC. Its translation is CASSFGQGVGYTF.

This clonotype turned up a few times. This CDR3 reads CASSLVAGISYEQYF. The CDR3, as DNA: TGTGCCAGCAGTTTAGTGGCAGGGATCTCCTACGAGCAGTACTTC. The chain recombines TRBV12-3 or TRBV12-4 with TRBJ2-7; TRBD1 is a possible D gene (5 bases). The CDR3 runs to 15 residues. The germline V and J ends were trimmed by 1 base and 0 bases, with 10 bases remaining between them.

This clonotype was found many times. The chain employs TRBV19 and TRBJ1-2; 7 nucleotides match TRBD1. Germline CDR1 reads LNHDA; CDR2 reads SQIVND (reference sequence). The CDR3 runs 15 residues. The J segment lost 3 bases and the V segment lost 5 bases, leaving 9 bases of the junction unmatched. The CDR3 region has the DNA TGTGCCAGTAGTGAGACAGGGTCGGGGCACTATGGCTACACCTTC. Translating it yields CASSETGSGHYGYTF.

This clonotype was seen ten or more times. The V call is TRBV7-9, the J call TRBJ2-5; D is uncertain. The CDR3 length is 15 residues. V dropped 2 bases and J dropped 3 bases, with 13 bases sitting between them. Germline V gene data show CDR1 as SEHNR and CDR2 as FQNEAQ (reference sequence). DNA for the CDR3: TGTGCCAGCAGCTTACCCGGATCGCGAAAAGAGACCCAGTACTTC. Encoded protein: CASSLPGSRKETQYF.

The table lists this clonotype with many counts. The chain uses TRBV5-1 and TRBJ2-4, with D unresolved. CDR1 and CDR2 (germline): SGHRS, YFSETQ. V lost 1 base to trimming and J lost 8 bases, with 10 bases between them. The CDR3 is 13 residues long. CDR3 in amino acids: CASSLKTEYIQYF. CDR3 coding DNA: TGCGCCAGCAGCTTGAAAACAGAATACATTCAGTACTTC.

CDR3 region: CATSPPGLNTGELFF. Written as DNA, the CDR3 is TGTGCCACCAGCCCTCCGGGACTGAACACCGGGGAGCTGTTTTTT. The genes are TRBV15 and TRBJ2-2, with D perhaps matching TRBD2 (6 bases). Germline V gives CDR1 LNHNV, CDR2 YYDKDF (reference sequence). Trimming took off 5 bases at V and 1 base at J, with 11 bases between the two ends. This CDR3 has 15 residues. Looking up the rest from reference TRBV15 and TRBJ2-2 gives the full variable domain: DAMVIQNPRYQVTQFGKPVTLSCSQTLNHNVMYWYQQKSSQAPKLLFHYYDKDFNNEADTPDNFQSRRPNTSFCFLDIRSPGLGDTAMYLCATSPPGLNTGELFFGEGSRLTVL.